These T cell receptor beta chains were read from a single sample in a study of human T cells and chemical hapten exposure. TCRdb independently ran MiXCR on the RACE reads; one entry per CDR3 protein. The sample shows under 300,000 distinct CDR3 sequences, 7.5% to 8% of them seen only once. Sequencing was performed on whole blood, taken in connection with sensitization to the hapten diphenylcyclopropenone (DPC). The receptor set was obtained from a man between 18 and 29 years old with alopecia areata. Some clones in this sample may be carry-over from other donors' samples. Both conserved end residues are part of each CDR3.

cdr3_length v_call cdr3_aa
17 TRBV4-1 CASSQDGRQKYQETQYF
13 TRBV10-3 CAISAASAETQYF
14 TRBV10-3 CAISVGDRASEAFF
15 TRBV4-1 CASSQLREWDTEAFF
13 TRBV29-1 CSATAAGTYEQYF
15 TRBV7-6 CASSLALSGANVLTF
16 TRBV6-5 CASSYRSLGANTEAFF
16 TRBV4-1 CASSPFARVGDQPQHF
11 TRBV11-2 CASSLAGPQFF
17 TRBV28 CASGLAGGLGPSDTQYF
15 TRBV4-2 CASSQVLTFNSPLHF
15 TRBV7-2 CASSSRQGKGYGYTF
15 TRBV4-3 CASSLTGTGFETQYF
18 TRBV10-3 CAISPFRTGGLNTGELFF
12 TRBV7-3 CASSLNSGEQFF
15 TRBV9 CASSVRGDSYNEQFF
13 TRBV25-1 CASSPLLQANYTF
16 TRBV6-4 CASSDTTGLVNSPLHF
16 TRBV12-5 CASGLVASGGPGELFF
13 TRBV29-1 CSVRTGGQEKLFF
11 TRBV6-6 CASSTEYEQYF
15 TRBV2 CASSVGTRDSTEAFF
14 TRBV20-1 CSAVIRSSTDTQYF
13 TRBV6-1 CASSETAGTEAFF
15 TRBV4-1 CASSHTGTGSYEQYF
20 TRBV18 CASSPLPRTGKRAAQETQYF
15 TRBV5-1 CASSLDVEGNTEAFF
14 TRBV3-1 CASSQDLVAGELFF
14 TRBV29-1 CSVSPQGGGTEAFF
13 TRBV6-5 CASSYVGATPLHF
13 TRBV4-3 CASSQGVTDTQYF
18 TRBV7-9 CASSFRLGDFSGANVLTF
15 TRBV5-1 CASRPQGLKGTEAFF
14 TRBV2 CASSQGYGNQPQHF
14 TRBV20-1 CSARDQGSGTEAFF
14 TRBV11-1 CASNRAPRSTEAFF
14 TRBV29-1 CSFAGTGETDTQYF
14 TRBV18 CASSPRPSPYEQYF
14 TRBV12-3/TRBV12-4 CASSQGQGGVGYTF
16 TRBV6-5 CASSYSPYDRNTEAFF
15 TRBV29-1 CSVRQGATYNSPLHF
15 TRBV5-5 CATGRDRVLNSPLHF
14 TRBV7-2 CASSLHRANQPQHF
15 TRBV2 CASRDRGYYTGELFF
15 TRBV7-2 CASSLVPSGAGELFF
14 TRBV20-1 CSAGPTSAPETQYF
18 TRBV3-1 CASSPGVEGASGANVLTF
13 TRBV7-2 CASSSGPYEKLFF
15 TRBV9 CASSVVSGGAYGYTF
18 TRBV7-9 CASSLARLRGRVDSPLHF
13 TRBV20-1 CSASRQEIQPQHF
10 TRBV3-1 CAVGGETQYF
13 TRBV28 CASSLGGRDTIYF